The T cell receptor (beta chain) described here comes from a study of T cells after yellow fever vaccination. On the study more broadly: Researchers used SMART-Seq v4 Ultra Low Input to prepare fractions that had low cell numbers. Regarding the study as a whole: There was a possibility that FACS-sorted repertoires contained abundant clonotypes contaminating from the bulk population. Reappearance after the booster was observed for most primary-vaccination clones (around 95% CD4, approximately 90% CD8).

It was through 5'RACE template switching that TCR cDNA was made, with a universal primer site and UMIs added. TCRdb ran MiXCR on the 5' RACE reads and lists one entry per CDR3 protein. The sample lists around 340,000 distinct CDR3 sequences; around 12% were seen once. In this sample, this clonotype turned up many times. Its antigen is not known. Material: CD4+ T cells sorted from PBMCs, obtained 15 days after the yellow fever booster vaccination. The TCR was taken from a man aged 18-30 years who received the YFV17D yellow fever vaccine.

The CDR3 loop is CASSFGTDNEQFF. Here the CDR3 DNA reads TGTGCCAGCAGCTTTGGGACAGACAATGAGCAGTTCTTC. This chain joins TRBV7-3 and TRBJ2-1; 7 nucleotides agree with TRBD1. CDR1 and CDR2 from the germline V gene are SGHTA and FQGTGA. Trimming took 3 bases from V and 5 from J; bases not matched to a gene: 1. This CDR3 has 13 amino acids.